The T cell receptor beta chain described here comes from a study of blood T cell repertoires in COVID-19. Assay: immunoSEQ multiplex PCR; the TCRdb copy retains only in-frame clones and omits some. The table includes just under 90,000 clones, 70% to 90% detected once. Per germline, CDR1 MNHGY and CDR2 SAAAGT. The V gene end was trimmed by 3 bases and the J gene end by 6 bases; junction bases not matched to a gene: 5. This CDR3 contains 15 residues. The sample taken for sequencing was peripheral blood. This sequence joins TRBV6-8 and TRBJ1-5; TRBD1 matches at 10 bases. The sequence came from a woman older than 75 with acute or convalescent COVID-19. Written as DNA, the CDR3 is TGTGCCAGCAGTTATAGGGACAGGGGAAGTCAGCCCCAGCATTTT. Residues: CASSYRDRGSQPQHF.